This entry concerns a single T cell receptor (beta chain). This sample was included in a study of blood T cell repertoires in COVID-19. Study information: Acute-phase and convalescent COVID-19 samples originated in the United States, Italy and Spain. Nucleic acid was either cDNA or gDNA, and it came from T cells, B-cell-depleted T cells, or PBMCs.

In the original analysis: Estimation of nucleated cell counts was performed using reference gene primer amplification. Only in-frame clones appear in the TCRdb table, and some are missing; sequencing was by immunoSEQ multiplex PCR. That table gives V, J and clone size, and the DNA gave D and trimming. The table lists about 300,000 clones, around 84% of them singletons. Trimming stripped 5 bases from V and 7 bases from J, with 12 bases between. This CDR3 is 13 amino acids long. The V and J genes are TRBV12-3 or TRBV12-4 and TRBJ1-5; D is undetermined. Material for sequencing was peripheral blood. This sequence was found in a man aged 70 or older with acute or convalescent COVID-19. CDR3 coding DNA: TGTGCCAGCAGTCTGGCCCCACGACAGCCCCAGCATTTT. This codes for CASSLAPRQPQHF.